The source of this T cell receptor beta chain is a study of CD8+ T cells in alopecia areata. cDNA serving as the sequencing template came from extracted, reverse transcribed RNA. Libraries were prepared by immunoSEQ multiplex PCR; TCRdb keeps only in-frame clonotypes and omits some of them. The data hold about 210,000 clones, with around two fifths observed a single time. The treatment was: oral pan-JAK inhibitor, 5-10 mg twice daily. From alopecia areata patients, lesional scalp punch biopsies and peripheral blood were collected. This clonotype was sampled from a human donor with alopecia areata. The input for sequencing was CD4+ T cells sorted from blood, taken at approximately week 36, from a patient treated with tofacitinib.

CDR3 sequence: CASSDPGLAKNIQYF. The CDR3 bases are TGTGCCAGCAGTGATCCCGGATTAGCCAAAAACATTCAGTACTTC. J is TRBJ2-4 and V is TRBV25-1; D gene unclear. CDR3 length equals 15 residues. The V gene lost 3 bases and the J gene lost 0 bases, with 9 bases spanning the gap. Germline assignment: CDR1 MGHDK and CDR2 SYGVNS.